This TCR beta chain was found in a study of blood T cell repertoires in COVID-19. Looking at the study overall: The samples span acute and convalescent COVID-19 from the United States, Italy and Spain.

CDR1 SGHAT and CDR2 FQNNGV come from the germline V gene. J was trimmed by 9 bases and V by 7 bases; bases with no gene match: 9. There are 14 residues in the CDR3. The assay was immunoSEQ multiplex PCR, and TCRdb's table has in-frame clones only and misses some. The sample carries about 160,000 clones, approximately 83% recorded once. The material sequenced was peripheral blood. The sequence came from a man between 65 and 85 years old who had recovered from COVID-19. V usage is TRBV11-2 and J usage is TRBJ2-1; 10 bases fit TRBD2. The CDR3 loop reads CASIKREGLGEQFF. CDR3 nucleotides: TGTGCCAGCATCAAGCGGGAGGGCCTTGGTGAGCAGTTCTTC.